Listed below are T cell receptor beta chains from one sample, sequenced in a study of beta chain features in type 1 diabetes. The table came from immunoSEQ multiplex PCR; TCRdb's copy has only in-frame clones and leaves some out. The data hold 300,000 to 450,000 clones, with about 12% observed a single time. Sequencing was carried out using naive CD4+ T cells from blood. The receptors were gathered from a man between 18 and 35 years old in good health. Each CDR3 is given with its conserved first and last residue. Each record gives: V gene, D gene, J gene, clone size, CDR3 DNA, CDR3 protein. A D gene is named only where the DNA matches it firmly. Some rows have no size entry. The others give once, few or many, or a class for an expanded clone.

v_call: TRBV30
d_call: NA
j_call: TRBJ1-3
clone_size: few
cdr3_nt: TGTGCCTGGAGTGTACCGGCAGGCTCTGGAAACACCATATATTTT
cdr3_aa: CAWSVPAGSGNTIYF

v_call: TRBV27
d_call: NA
j_call: TRBJ2-7
clone_size: NA
cdr3_nt: TGTGCCAGCAGTGACCGCATCGGGGTTGAGTACTTC
cdr3_aa: CASSDRIGVEYF

v_call: TRBV5-4
d_call: TRBD2
j_call: TRBJ2-3
clone_size: NA
cdr3_nt: TGTGCCAGCAGCCCAGGACTAGCGGGGGGCCCCCTGGCGCAGTATTTT
cdr3_aa: CASSPGLAGGPLAQYF

v_call: TRBV30
d_call: TRBD1
j_call: TRBJ1-4
clone_size: NA
cdr3_nt: TGTGCCTGGGGGGACAGGAGCCGTCTTACTAATGAAAAACTGTTTTTT
cdr3_aa: CAWGDRSRLTNEKLFF

v_call: TRBV28
d_call: TRBD2
j_call: TRBJ2-5
clone_size: few
cdr3_nt: TGTGCCAGCAGGGTAGCGGGGTCCCAAGAGACCCAGTACTTC
cdr3_aa: CASRVAGSQETQYF

v_call: TRBV5-1
d_call: NA
j_call: TRBJ1-1
clone_size: NA
cdr3_nt: TGCGCCAGCAGGATGGGGGCCGACACTGAAGCTTTCTTT
cdr3_aa: CASRMGADTEAFF

v_call: TRBV6-5
d_call: TRBD1
j_call: TRBJ2-7
clone_size: NA
cdr3_nt: TGTGCCAGCAGCATCCAACAGGGGCGGGCGAACGAGCAGTACTTC
cdr3_aa: CASSIQQGRANEQYF

v_call: TRBV7-2
d_call: NA
j_call: TRBJ2-4
clone_size: few
cdr3_nt: TGTGCCAGCAGCCGGTCCGGTACCTCCGGGTTTGCCAAAAACATTCAGTACTTC
cdr3_aa: CASSRSGTSGFAKNIQYF

v_call: TRBV5-4
d_call: NA
j_call: TRBJ2-3
clone_size: NA
cdr3_nt: TGTGCCAGCACCTGGGGAGGGGGGTACACAGATACGCAGTATTTT
cdr3_aa: CASTWGGGYTDTQYF

v_call: TRBV9
d_call: TRBD1
j_call: TRBJ1-2
clone_size: NA
cdr3_nt: TGTGCCAGCGCTCGACCAGGGGGCTTCTTTACGTATGGCTACACCTTC
cdr3_aa: CASARPGGFFTYGYTF

v_call: TRBV7-2
d_call: NA
j_call: TRBJ1-5
clone_size: NA
cdr3_nt: TGTGCCAGCAGCTCGTACGGTCAGCCCCAGCATTTT
cdr3_aa: CASSSYGQPQHF

v_call: TRBV18
d_call: NA
j_call: TRBJ2-2
clone_size: few
cdr3_nt: TGTGCCAGCTCCCCTCGGGGGGCCCCGAACACCGGGGAGCTGTTTTTT
cdr3_aa: CASSPRGAPNTGELFF

v_call: TRBV5-4
d_call: NA
j_call: TRBJ1-1
clone_size: few
cdr3_nt: TGTGCCAGCAGCTTCAGTTTTATACAGCTGAACACTGAAGCTTTCTTT
cdr3_aa: CASSFSFIQLNTEAFF

v_call: TRBV4-1
d_call: NA
j_call: TRBJ2-1
clone_size: few
cdr3_nt: TGCGCCAGCAGCCAAGTGCCCGGACTCGGAAGCTCCTACAATGAGCAGTTCTTC
cdr3_aa: CASSQVPGLGSSYNEQFF

v_call: TRBV10-3
d_call: NA
j_call: TRBJ2-7
clone_size: NA
cdr3_nt: TGTGCCATCGCCGGGACTCCGAGCTCCTACGAGCAGTACTTC
cdr3_aa: CAIAGTPSSYEQYF

v_call: TRBV7-3
d_call: TRBD2
j_call: TRBJ2-1
clone_size: NA
cdr3_nt: TGTGCCAGCAGCTTAACGGCTAGCGGGAGATCTGAGCAGTTCTTC
cdr3_aa: CASSLTASGRSEQFF

v_call: TRBV13
d_call: NA
j_call: TRBJ1-1
clone_size: NA
cdr3_nt: TGTGCCAGCAGCCCATCAAGGAGCGAAGCTTTCTTT
cdr3_aa: CASSPSRSEAFF

v_call: TRBV11-2
d_call: NA
j_call: TRBJ2-1
clone_size: NA
cdr3_nt: TGTGCCAGCAGCTTAGGCTATACCTACAATGAGCAGTTCTTC
cdr3_aa: CASSLGYTYNEQFF

v_call: TRBV7-6
d_call: NA
j_call: TRBJ2-5
clone_size: NA
cdr3_nt: TGTGCCAGCAGCTTACAGCAAGAGACCCAGTACTTC
cdr3_aa: CASSLQQETQYF

v_call: TRBV7-2
d_call: NA
j_call: TRBJ2-5
clone_size: few
cdr3_nt: TGTGCCAGCAGCTCGGTGCGGGCAAGGCAAGAGACCCAGTACTTC
cdr3_aa: CASSSVRARQETQYF

v_call: TRBV7-2
d_call: NA
j_call: TRBJ2-3
clone_size: few
cdr3_nt: TGTGCCAGCAGCCCACAAGCGCGGGCAAGCACAGATACGCAGTATTTT
cdr3_aa: CASSPQARASTDTQYF

v_call: TRBV19
d_call: TRBD1
j_call: TRBJ1-1
clone_size: few
cdr3_nt: TGTGCCAGTAGTATAGTTGGACAGGGGCGGAACACTGAAGCTTTCTTT
cdr3_aa: CASSIVGQGRNTEAFF

v_call: TRBV6-5
d_call: NA
j_call: TRBJ2-7
clone_size: few
cdr3_nt: TGTGCCAGCAGTCGGGGAGGTAGGGGTTACTACGAGCAGTACTTC
cdr3_aa: CASSRGGRGYYEQYF

v_call: TRBV5-6
d_call: TRBD2
j_call: TRBJ2-1
clone_size: few
cdr3_nt: TGTGCCAGCAGCTTCGCGGGAGTGTTAGGTGAGCAGTTCTTC
cdr3_aa: CASSFAGVLGEQFF